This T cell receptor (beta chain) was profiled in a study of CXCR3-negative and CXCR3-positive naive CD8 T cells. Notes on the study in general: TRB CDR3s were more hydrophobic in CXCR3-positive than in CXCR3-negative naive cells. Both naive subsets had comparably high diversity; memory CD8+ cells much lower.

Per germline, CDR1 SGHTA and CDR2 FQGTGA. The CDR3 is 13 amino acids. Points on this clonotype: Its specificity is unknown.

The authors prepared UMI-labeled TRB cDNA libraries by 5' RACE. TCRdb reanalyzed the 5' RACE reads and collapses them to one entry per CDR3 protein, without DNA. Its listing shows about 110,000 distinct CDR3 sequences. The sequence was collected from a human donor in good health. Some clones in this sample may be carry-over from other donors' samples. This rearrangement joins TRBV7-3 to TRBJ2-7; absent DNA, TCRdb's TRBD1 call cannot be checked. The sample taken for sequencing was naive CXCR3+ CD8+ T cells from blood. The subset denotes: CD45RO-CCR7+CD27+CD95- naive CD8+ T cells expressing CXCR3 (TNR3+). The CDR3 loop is CASSEVPGVEQYF.